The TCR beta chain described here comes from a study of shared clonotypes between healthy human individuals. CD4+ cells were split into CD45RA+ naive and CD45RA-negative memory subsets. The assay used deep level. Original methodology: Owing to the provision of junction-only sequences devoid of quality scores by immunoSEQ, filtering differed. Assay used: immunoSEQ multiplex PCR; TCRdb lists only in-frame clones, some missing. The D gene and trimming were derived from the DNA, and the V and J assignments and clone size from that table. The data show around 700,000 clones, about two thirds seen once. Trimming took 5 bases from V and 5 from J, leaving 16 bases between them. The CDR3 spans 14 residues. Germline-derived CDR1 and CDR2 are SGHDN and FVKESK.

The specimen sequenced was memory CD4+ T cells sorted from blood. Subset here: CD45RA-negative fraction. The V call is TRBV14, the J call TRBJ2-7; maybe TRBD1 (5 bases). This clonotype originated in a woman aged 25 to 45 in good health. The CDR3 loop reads CASSSHQGSHEQYF. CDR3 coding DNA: TGTGCCAGCAGCTCTCATCAGGGTTCTCACGAGCAGTACTTC.